A single sample is the source of the 23 T cell receptor beta chains below, sequenced in a study of blood T cell repertoires in COVID-19. Here immunoSEQ multiplex PCR was the method, and the copy in TCRdb shows in-frame clones only, minus some. The table includes a few hundred thousand clones, 85% detected once. Source material: peripheral blood. These receptors were taken from a woman aged 18-35 years with acute or convalescent COVID-19.

This clone was found a few times. The rearrangement links TRBV6-5 to TRBJ1-3; D call uncertain. This CDR3 is 16 amino acids long. V was shortened by 1 base and J by 1 base, with 11 bases between the two germline ends. Germline V gene sequence: CDR1 MNHEY, CDR2 SVGAGI. The CDR3 here is CASSYFAPGSGNTIYF. The CDR3 region has the DNA TGTGCCAGCAGTTACTTTGCACCGGGATCTGGAAACACCATATATTTT.

The chain carries TRBV10-3 and TRBJ1-6; possibly TRBD1 for D (6 bases). CDR1 and CDR2 from the germline V gene are ENHRY and SYGVKD. This CDR3 comprises 17 residues. In nucleotides, the CDR3 is TGTGCTGCACAAGGGTCCAACCGGGACACCAATAATTCACCCCTCCACTTT. This encodes CAAQGSNRDTNNSPLHF.

This sequence joins TRBV6-5 and TRBJ1-3; weak D call: TRBD1 (6 bases). The V end was cut by 9 bases, the J end by 8 bases, with 11 bases between. Germline V lookup: CDR1 MNHEY, CDR2 SVGAGI. The CDR3 sequence is 11 residues long. The CDR3 DNA reads as TGTGCCAGTAGACAGGCGGACACCATATATTTT. Translation: CASRQADTIYF.

The rearrangement links TRBV27 to TRBJ1-2, with a possible D match to TRBD1 (5 bases). The germline CDR1 and CDR2 sequences are MNHEY and SMNVEV (reference sequence). CDR3 length: 17 amino acids. Trimming cost V 0 bases and J 5 bases, with 19 bases left between them. Here the CDR3 reads CASSLSKSSLGQYGYTF. The CDR3 nucleotides read TGTGCCAGCAGTTTATCGAAGTCCAGCCTGGGGCAGTATGGCTACACCTTC.

This CDR3 reads CASSLSERAYNEQFF. CDR3 sequence (DNA): TGTGCCAGCAGCTTATCTGAGCGGGCTTACAATGAGCAGTTCTTC. The chain couples TRBV11-3 to TRBJ2-1, with TRBD2 as a possible D gene (6 bases). Germline assignment: CDR1 SGHNT and CDR2 YENEEA. V dropped 2 bases and J dropped 4 bases, with 12 bases sitting between them. The CDR3 covers 15 residues.

This rearrangement joins TRBV11-3 to TRBJ2-1; TRBD2 matches 10 bases. The junction had 8 bases not matched to a gene; V was cut back by 5 bases and J by 7 bases. CDR3 length: 15 amino acids. Germline lookup yields CDR1 SGHNT and CDR2 YENEEA. This CDR3 is CASSLSGRPLNEQFF. CDR3 in DNA: TGTGCCAGCAGCCTTAGCGGGAGGCCCTTAAATGAGCAGTTCTTC.

The V call is TRBV21-1, the J call TRBJ1-1; TRBD1, the D gene given by the table, was not confirmed from the DNA. TRBV21-1 is termed a pseudogene. The CDR3 is 14 amino acids. CDR3 nucleotide sequence: TGTGCCAGCACCACAGGCGTTCGGAACACTGAAGCTTTCTTT. Amino acids: CASTTGVRNTEAFF.

This chain connects TRBV29-1 to TRBJ1-4; D perhaps matches TRBD1 (6 bases). Trimming took 7 bases from V and 9 from J, leaving 18 bases between them. The germline gives CDR1 SQVTM, CDR2 ANQGSEA. The CDR3 length is 13 residues. The DNA of the CDR3 is TGCAGCGCATGGACAGATGCGACGAAAAAACTGTTTTTT. Its protein product is CSAWTDATKKLFF.

The chain uses TRBV6-5 and TRBJ1-1; D might be TRBD1 (5 bases). CDR3 length: 14 residues. Germline V gene data show CDR1 as MNHEY and CDR2 as SVGAGI. V was trimmed by 6 bases and J by 3 bases, leaving 14 bases between them. CDR3 in amino acids: CASSNADSDTEAFF. In DNA, the CDR3 is TGTGCCAGCAGCAACGCAGACAGTGACACTGAAGCTTTCTTT.

This rearrangement joins TRBV6-6 to TRBJ1-2; TRBD1 matches 8 bases. Germline V CDR1 and CDR2: MNHNY, SVGAGI (reference sequence). V trimming: 0 bases; J trimming: 4 bases; junction bases outside the gene matches: 4. This CDR3 is built from 15 residues. The CDR3 region is CASSYSGTGSYGYTF. DNA of the CDR3: TGTGCCAGCAGTTACTCCGGGACAGGATCCTATGGCTACACCTTC.

V is TRBV12-3 or TRBV12-4 and J is TRBJ2-5; no clear D gene. The V end was cut by 3 bases, the J end by 5 bases, with 7 bases between. The CDR3 runs to 12 residues. In DNA form, the CDR3 reads TGTGCCAGCAGTTTTCTCGGGGAGACCCAGTACTTC. Translating it yields CASSFLGETQYF.

The chain combines TRBV6-6 with TRBJ2-3, with D perhaps TRBD2 (5 bases). Per the germline V gene, CDR1 is MNHNY and CDR2 is SVGAGI (reference sequence). The CDR3 runs 13 residues. The V and J ends lost 5 bases and 6 bases respectively, with 12 bases between them. The CDR3 loop reads CASSPAGGDTQYF. In DNA form, the CDR3 reads TGTGCCAGCAGTCCTGCCGGAGGCGATACGCAGTATTTT.

The chain combines TRBV7-2 with TRBJ1-6; 7 bases are a match to TRBD1. This CDR3 comprises 15 residues. Germline CDR1 is SGHTA and CDR2 is FQGNSA. Trimming removed 2 bases from V and 8 bases from J; junction bases left unmatched: 6. CDR3 sequence (DNA): TGTGCCAGCAGCTTACAGGGGGGCGCGGATTCACCCCTCCACTTT. Amino acid sequence: CASSLQGGADSPLHF.

This chain links TRBV30 with TRBJ1-4; 8 bases are a match to TRBD1. After removal of 5 bases from V and 7 bases from J, the junction contained 9 bases not matched to a gene. Germline V gives CDR1 GTSNPN, CDR2 SVGIG (reference sequence). The CDR3 spans 14 residues. This CDR3 reads CAWAGGLLGEKLFF. CDR3 DNA: TGTGCCTGGGCAGGGGGCCTGTTGGGTGAAAAACTGTTTTTT.

This chain joins TRBV11-2 and TRBJ2-5, with D perhaps matching TRBD2 (5 bases). Germline CDR1 reads SGHAT; CDR2 reads FQNNGV. The CDR3 loop spans 15 amino acids. V was pared by 2 bases and J by 4 bases, with 14 bases between. CDR3 coding DNA: TGTGCCAGCAGCTTATATAAGGGTGGGAGAGAGACCCAGTACTTC. Translating gives CASSLYKGGRETQYF. Filled out from reference TRBV11-2 and TRBJ2-5, the complete variable domain reads EAGVAQSPRYKIIEKRQSVAFWCNPISGHATLYWYQQILGQGPKLLIQFQNNGVVDDSQLPKDRFSAERLKGVDSTLKIQPAKLEDSAVYLCASSLYKGGRETQYFGPGTRLLVL.

The gene calls are TRBV6-5 and TRBJ2-3, with a possible D match to TRBD2 (5 bases). The V gene lost 10 bases and the J gene lost 6 bases, with 17 bases spanning the gap. CDR1 is MNHEY and CDR2 is SVGAGI in the germline V gene. The length of the CDR3 is 13 residues. The CDR3 region is CATSGPPGDTQYF. The CDR3 DNA follows: TGTGCCACCAGCGGACCGCCGGGGGATACGCAGTATTTT.

This clone was picked up a small number of times. This chain links TRBV11-2 with TRBJ1-2, with D possibly TRBD1 on 6 matching bases. This CDR3 has 15 residues. Germline assignment: CDR1 SGHAT and CDR2 FQNNGV. V lost 5 bases and J lost 5, with 18 bases in between. CDR3 DNA sequence: TGTGCCAGCAGCCCCTCATGGGACAACCAGTATGGCTACACCTTC. Protein sequence: CASSPSWDNQYGYTF. The whole variable domain, remainder taken from reference TRBV11-2 and TRBJ1-2, is EAGVAQSPRYKIIEKRQSVAFWCNPISGHATLYWYQQILGQGPKLLIQFQNNGVVDDSQLPKDRFSAERLKGVDSTLKIQPAKLEDSAVYLCASSPSWDNQYGYTFGSGTRLTVV.

V and J are TRBV7-2 and TRBJ2-5, with 7 bases aligning to TRBD2. This CDR3 is built from 14 residues. The ends lost 6 bases at V and 6 bases at J; junction bases unmatched: 10. CDR1 and CDR2 (germline): SGHTA, FQGNSA. The CDR3 DNA reads as TGTGCCAGCAGGAGTCCTCGCGGGAGTAAGACCCAGTACTTC. It specifies CASRSPRGSKTQYF.

The chain has TRBV6-4 and TRBJ1-5, with D unresolved. The CDR3 consists of 14 residues. Germline CDR1 is MRHNA and CDR2 is SNTAGT. V lost 7 bases, J lost 6 bases, and 16 bases lay in between. The CDR3 loop reads CASTWRGRTQPQHF. The CDR3 DNA sequence: TGTGCCAGCACCTGGCGAGGCAGAACTCAGCCCCAGCATTTT.

This clone has more than one count but fewer than ten. The chain links TRBV30 to TRBJ1-1, with D maybe TRBD1 (5 bases). Per germline, CDR1 GTSNPN and CDR2 SVGIG (reference sequence). With 4 bases removed from V and 4 bases from J, the gap between germline ends came to 13 bases. This CDR3 contains 13 residues. The CDR3: CAWMGGGFTEAFF. The CDR3 DNA reads as TGTGCCTGGATGGGCGGGGGGTTCACTGAAGCTTTCTTT.

The chain carries TRBV9 and TRBJ2-6; 8 bases agree with TRBD1. Germline V gives CDR1 SGDLS, CDR2 YYNGEE. The CDR3 covers 18 residues. J lost 0 bases, V lost 4 bases, and 9 bases had no gene match. The CDR3 is CASSIRQGRISGANVLTF. The CDR3 nucleotides are TGTGCCAGCAGCATCCGACAGGGGAGAATCTCTGGGGCCAACGTCCTGACTTTC.

This chain joins TRBV4-1 and TRBJ2-7, with 8 bases lining up with TRBD2. V gave up 4 bases and J gave up 3 bases; unmatched junction bases: 14. CDR1 is MGHRA, CDR2 YSYEKL, per germline. The CDR3 totals 17 residues. The CDR3: CASSLAGGAGENYEQYF. Written as DNA, the CDR3 is TGCGCCAGCAGCCTCGCCGGGGGGGCGGGGGAGAACTACGAGCAGTACTTC.

This clone was recorded only once. The chain has TRBV27 and TRBJ2-5, with D maybe TRBD2 (5 bases). Trimming cost V 4 bases and J 4 bases, with 16 bases left between them. The length of the CDR3 is 15 residues. Germline V lookup: CDR1 MNHEY, CDR2 SMNVEV (reference sequence). CDR3 DNA: TGTGCCAGCAGTTCGGGGATCCTGGCAGGAGAGACCCAGTACTTC. This translates into CASSSGILAGETQYF.